This T cell receptor beta chain came from a study of shared clonotypes between healthy human individuals (dated by TCRdb to about 2020). Turning to the overall study: A few men and two women, aged 18 to 49 years, made up the cohort. Different laboratories and diverse techniques were used to prepare libraries and sequence TCR repertoires, to increase sequencing depth and limit assay-specific biases. Leukapheresis yielded between about 0.8 and 9.5 billion PBMCs per donor. To estimate repertoire size and how much clonotypes are shared between individuals, the study performed deep sequencing of blood TCR repertoires from a few healthy adults. Per donor, three plates each were used for CD4 naive and CD4 memory, two for CD8 naive, and one for CD8 memory. Study-level results and caveats: Even with the large sequencing depth, rarefaction of the sorted-subset datasets indicated that sequencing was incomplete. Naive subsets generally had larger estimated clonotype richness than memory subsets did. Only blood was sampled, and tissue TCR repertoires likely differ from those in blood. Pairwise subsampling indicated that sequencing depth was expected to affect the degree of clonotype sharing among donors. Because the study included a small number of donors, the genetic and exposure-history diversity represented was limited. Compared with non-shared clonotypes, clonotypes shared by all four sorted-subset donors had higher generation probabilities. About 5% of naive CD4, around 4% of naive CD8, roughly 2.5% of memory CD4, and around 0.42% of memory CD8 clonotypes were shared across a few donors.

As concerns this clone: What antigen it recognizes has not been identified. One base away there is no much larger clone; base qualities are not given.

TCR CDR3 regions were amplified from genomic DNA by multiplex PCR using the deep immunoSEQ assay. For each cell subset, the extracted genomic DNA was distributed evenly across all wells of several immunoSEQ 96-well plates, and each plate served as one replicate. For sorted subsets, around 200 ng genomic DNA, equal to 30,000 to 35,000 T cell genomes, was loaded into each replicate PCR. The purified libraries were quantified using a Qubit 3.0 fluorometer, sized with a Bioanalyzer 2100, and then quantified again using the KAPA Library Quantification kit. A separate single-read 150-cycle Illumina NextSeq 550 flow cell was used to sequence each immunoSEQ 96-well plate. In the source study's methods: Because the immunoSEQ output held only junctional sequences and lacked quality scores, the filtering could not match the filtering applied to full-length reads. Sequences were annotated with PyIR, a Python wrapper for IgBLAST v1.9, using IMGT germline references to assign V/J genes and CDR3. Any read was removed if the V/J assignment was weak (E-value above 1e-6), the CDR3 was missing, or the read contained stop codons, out-of-frame junctions, or ambiguous translated residues. V3J clonotypes were defined as sequences sharing an identical inferred V gene, J gene, and CDR3 amino acid sequence. To compute the percentage overlap between repertoires, the number of shared unique clonotypes was divided by the size of the smaller repertoire. Three approaches were used to assess repertoire richness: RTK rarefaction, the Chao1 estimator, and Recon v2.1 estimates of unobserved clonotypes. Generation probabilities were computed with OLGA for all TCRbeta clonotypes obtained by the gDNA method from four donors. TCRdb holds this immuneACCESS table with in-frame rearrangements only. Some clones are missing; in checked studies, unresolved V genes explain under half, and the rest has no known cause. D and trimming were read from the DNA, whereas the V and J calls and clone size are those reported in that table. The sample contains millions of clones, about 95% of them found a single time. Around 1.1% of the sample comes from the top ten.

The CDR3 starts with the cysteine, ends with the phenylalanine, and has 17 residues. The read is trimmed to its CDR3 DNA, 51 bases read in frame from base 1. CDR1 SGHAT and CDR2 FQNNGV are derived from the germline V gene. The germline ends are 20 bases apart after V is trimmed by 5 bases and J by 2 bases. For the CD8 naive samples, CD45RO-negative cells were positively selected for CCR7, yielding a CD45RA+CCR7+ population from which TemRA cells were excluded. The donors were healthy, HIV-negative adults with no recently reported acute infections or vaccinations. Every donor was a Caucasian adult residing in Nashville, Tennessee, USA. Blood was collected by leukapheresis, and PBMCs were isolated by Ficoll-Histopaque density gradient centrifugation and then cryopreserved in liquid nitrogen vapor phase. Purity and quantity of every magnetically sorted T cell population were checked by analytical flow cytometry. Genomic DNA was isolated from each sorted fraction and quantified by UV absorbance on a Nanodrop 2000c.

The V gene is TRBV11-2 and the J gene is TRBJ2-3; a tentative D call is TRBD2 (6 bases match). The receptor's source is a young man in good health. Material: naive CD8+ T cells sorted from blood. This sample's cell subset or site label indicates: CD45RA+CCR7+. The CDR3 region has the sequence CASSPGTWGEDTDTQYF. The base sequence is TGTGCCAGCAGCCCGGGAACGTGGGGGGAGGACACAGATACGCAGTATTTT.